This passage covers 24 T cell receptor beta chains from one sample sequenced in a study of blood T cell repertoires in COVID-19. Clones were read by immunoSEQ multiplex PCR, and TCRdb kept only the in-frame ones, dropping some. The table shows around 100,000 clones, with roughly 89% occurring only once. Specimen: peripheral blood. The receptors were gathered from a woman older than 75 in a cohort sampled during active COVID-19.

The V gene is TRBV10-3, the J gene TRBJ2-3; D may be TRBD2 (7 bases). Trimming cost V 0 bases and J 6 bases, with 13 bases left between them. CDR3 length: 15 amino acids. Germline CDR1 and CDR2: ENHRY and SYGVKD. The CDR3 loop reads CAISESRGAGDTQYF. The CDR3 nucleotides are TGTGCCATCAGTGAGTCACGGGGGGCAGGGGATACGCAGTATTTT.

This chain connects TRBV4-2 to TRBJ2-1, with 9 bases lining up with TRBD2. This CDR3 is 16 amino acids long. Germline values: CDR1 LGHNA, CDR2 YNFKEQ. V lost 0 bases and J lost 5; bases outside the gene matches: 5. The CDR3 nucleotides are TGTGCCAGCAGCCAAGATACTAGCGGGCGTAACAATGAGCAGTTCTTC. Translated: CASSQDTSGRNNEQFF.

The genes are TRBV6-6 and TRBJ2-6; TRBD2 is a possible D gene (5 bases). CDR3 size: 14 residues. Germline V gene data show CDR1 as MNHNY and CDR2 as SVGAGI (reference sequence). V shed 5 bases and J shed 4 bases, with 9 bases lying between them. DNA of the CDR3: TGTGCCAGCAGTAGAGCGGAAGGGGCCAACGTCCTGACTTTC. It translates to CASSRAEGANVLTF.

The chain couples TRBV4-2 to TRBJ2-7; 8 nucleotides agree with TRBD2. CDR1 LGHNA and CDR2 YNFKEQ come from the germline V gene. This CDR3 region has 15 residues. The J segment lost 6 bases and the V segment lost 0 bases, leaving 7 bases of the junction unmatched. The DNA for the CDR3 is TGTGCCAGCAGCCAAGATCGCGGGAGGCTCGCCGAGCAGTACTTC. Encoded protein: CASSQDRGRLAEQYF.

This rearrangement joins TRBV5-1 to TRBJ2-7; D is undetermined. Germline V lookup: CDR1 SGHRS, CDR2 YFSETQ. V was shortened by 6 bases and J by 4 bases, with 23 bases between the two germline ends. This CDR3 comprises 16 residues. CDR3 loop: CASKTSSSTYPYEQYF. DNA of the CDR3: TGCGCCAGCAAAACCTCGTCGTCCACTTACCCTTACGAGCAGTACTTC.

The rearrangement links TRBV15 to TRBJ1-6; maybe TRBD1 (5 bases). The CDR3 contains 16 residues. CDR1 and CDR2 (germline): LNHNV, YYDKDF (reference sequence). V was trimmed by 0 bases and J by 7 bases, leaving 13 bases between them. The CDR3 DNA reads TGTGCCACCAGCAGAGATGCTTTGGGGGGAAATTCACCCCTCCACTTT. Residues: CATSRDALGGNSPLHF.

The genes are TRBV4-1 and TRBJ2-5, with TRBD2 matching 11 bases. Germline CDR1 and CDR2: MGHRA and YSYEKL. The trim removed 0 bases at V and 5 bases at J, leaving 11 bases unmatched. This CDR3 has 18 residues. CDR3 sequence (DNA): TGCGCCAGCAGCCAAGATCCCATAGCGGGGGGGCTCCATGAGACCCAGTACTTC. Translation: CASSQDPIAGGLHETQYF.

The chain recombines TRBV28 with TRBJ2-5; 7 bases line up with TRBD2. The CDR3 is 12 residues long. The V gene end was trimmed by 11 bases and the J gene end by 5 bases; junction bases not matched to a gene: 8. Germline V gives CDR1 MDHEN, CDR2 SYDVKM. The CDR3 reads CAPQRGGETQYF. The CDR3 DNA sequence: TGTGCCCCACAGCGGGGCGGGGAGACCCAGTACTTC. The full variable domain, rest sourced from reference TRBV28 and TRBJ2-5, is DVKVTQSSRYLVKRTGEKVFLECVQDMDHENMFWYRQDPGLGLRLIYFSYDVKMKEKGDIPEGYSVSREKKERFSLILESASTNQTSMYLCAPQRGGETQYFGPGTRLLVL.

CDR3: CASSLRAPPEQFF. DNA for the CDR3: TGTGCCAGCAGTTTACGAGCCCCTCCTGAGCAGTTCTTC. The V gene is TRBV27, the J gene TRBJ2-1; D remains ambiguous. V was shortened by 2 bases and J by 9 bases, with 11 bases between the two germline ends. Germline CDR1 and CDR2: MNHEY and SMNVEV (reference sequence). The CDR3 has 13 residues.

V and J are TRBV24-1 and TRBJ1-4, with TRBD1 matching over 9 bases. CDR3 length: 15 residues. Trimming at V came to 4 bases and at J to 10 bases, leaving 9 bases not matched to a gene. Germline values: CDR1 KGHDR, CDR2 SFDVKD. The CDR3 DNA sequence: TGTGCCACCAGTGACCGCCTGGACAGGGGAGGAAAACTGTTTTTT. Translating it yields CATSDRLDRGGKLFF.

The chain recombines TRBV2 with TRBJ2-7; a possible D gene is TRBD2 (6 bases). Trimming shortened V by 5 bases and J by 3 bases, and 32 bases separated the two germline ends. The length of the CDR3 is 20 residues. Germline V gene data show CDR1 as SNHLY and CDR2 as FYNNEI. The CDR3 protein is CASSPGVYGSLDKVGYEQYF. DNA of the CDR3: TGTGCCAGCAGTCCGGGAGTGTACGGGTCCCTGGACAAAGTCGGCTACGAGCAGTACTTC.

This clone turned up a few times. The chain carries TRBV7-9 and TRBJ1-1; maybe TRBD1 (5 bases). Germline lookup yields CDR1 SEHNR and CDR2 FQNEAQ (reference sequence). Trimming stripped 7 bases from V and 6 bases from J, with 12 bases between. This CDR3 is 12 amino acids long. CDR3 amino acids: CASNRDSAEAFF. The CDR3 DNA reads TGTGCCAGCAACCGGGACTCGGCTGAAGCTTTCTTT.

The chain recombines TRBV19 with TRBJ2-7; 8 nucleotides agree with TRBD1. The CDR3 sequence is 13 residues long. In germline, CDR1 is LNHDA, CDR2 SQIVND (reference sequence). The V gene end was trimmed by 6 bases and the J gene end by 2 bases; junction bases not matched to a gene: 3. CDR3 loop: CASRQGATYEQYF. In DNA form, the CDR3 reads TGTGCCAGTAGGCAGGGGGCTACCTACGAGCAGTACTTC. Combining the CDR3 with reference TRBV19 and TRBJ2-7 gives the whole variable domain DGGITQSPKYLFRKEGQNVTLSCEQNLNHDAMYWYRQDPGQGLRLIYYSQIVNDFQKGDIAEGYSVSREKKESFPLTVTSAQKNPTAFYLCASRQGATYEQYFGPGTRLTVT.

The rearrangement uses TRBV5-4 and TRBJ1-2; unclear D gene. Germline values: CDR1 SGHNT, CDR2 YYREEE (reference sequence). Trimming stripped 1 base from V and 8 bases from J, with 15 bases between. The CDR3 has 14 residues. The CDR3 bases are TGTGCCAGCAGCTTGCAGACTCAAGAGGGAGGCTACACCTTC. As protein: CASSLQTQEGGYTF. The complete variable domain, with remaining parts taken from reference TRBV5-4 and TRBJ1-2, reads ETGVTQSPTHLIKTRGQQVTLRCSSQSGHNTVSWYQQALGQGPQFIFQYYREEENGRGNFPPRFSGLQFPNYSSELNVNALELDDSALYLCASSLQTQEGGYTFGSGTRLTVV.

The CDR3 nucleotides are TGCGCCAGCAGCCCCGGGAGCGGGGTGAACACCGGGGAGCTGTTTTTT. Translated: CASSPGSGVNTGELFF. V gene TRBV4-1 combines with J gene TRBJ2-2; 7 positions match TRBD2. In germline, CDR1 is MGHRA, CDR2 YSYEKL. The V segment lost 4 bases and the J segment 1 base; nucleotides outside the gene matches: 6. The CDR3 length is 16 residues.

This clone was seen a few times. This chain uses TRBV7-9 with TRBJ1-1, with 9 bases that match TRBD1. Per the germline V gene, CDR1 is SEHNR and CDR2 is FQNEAQ (reference sequence). Losses at the gene ends were 6 bases for V and 1 base for J; bases not matched to a gene: 9. The CDR3 contains 16 residues. The CDR3 DNA sequence: TGTGCCAGCAGACCGCCGGGACAGGGAGCGAACACTGAAGCTTTCTTT. Amino acids: CASRPPGQGANTEAFF.

The rearrangement links TRBV3-1 (or the pseudogene TRBV3-2) to TRBJ1-3; 10 bases line up with TRBD1. The CDR3 runs to 15 residues. Germline loops: CDR1 LGHDT, CDR2 YNNKEL (reference sequence). Trimming removed 0 bases from V and 6 bases from J; junction bases left unmatched: 2. This CDR3 is CASSQEGTGVNTIYF. Here the CDR3 DNA reads TGTGCCAGCAGCCAAGAAGGGACAGGGGTAAACACCATATATTTT.

The V call is TRBV6-5, the J call TRBJ2-3; 12 positions match TRBD2. Trimming took 7 bases from V and 4 from J; bases not matched to a gene: 3. The CDR3 consists of 14 residues. From germline, CDR1 is MNHEY and CDR2 SVGAGI. DNA for the CDR3: TGTGCCAGCACTCTAGCGGGGGGGCCAGATACGCAGTATTTT. Translated, it gives CASTLAGGPDTQYF.

V gene TRBV29-1 combines with J gene TRBJ2-7, with D unclear. Trimming pared 4 bases from V and 3 bases from J, leaving 16 bases between. Germline V gene lookup returns CDR1 SQVTM and CDR2 ANQGSEA. This CDR3 region has 14 residues. The CDR3 protein is CSVVSFSAVYEQYF. The CDR3 coding sequence is TGCAGCGTTGTTAGTTTTTCGGCGGTCTACGAGCAGTACTTC.

V gene TRBV5-1 combines with J gene TRBJ2-7; D is possibly TRBD2 (5 bases). The CDR3 spans 12 residues. Per the germline V gene, CDR1 is SGHRS and CDR2 is YFSETQ. V dropped 4 bases and J dropped 7 bases, with 12 bases sitting between them. In DNA, the CDR3 is TGCGCCAGCAGCCGGTCTCCGGGAGAGCAGTACTTC. Translation gives CASSRSPGEQYF.

This rearrangement joins TRBV28 to TRBJ2-1; D perhaps matches TRBD2 (6 bases). V was clipped by 3 bases and J by 0 bases, with 9 bases between them. CDR3 length equals 15 residues. The germline CDR1 and CDR2 sequences are MDHEN and SYDVKM. CDR3 bases: TGTGCCAGCAGTTTCGGGGGATCCTCCTACAATGAGCAGTTCTTC. This gives the protein CASSFGGSSYNEQFF. The full variable domain, completed using reference TRBV28 and TRBJ2-1, is DVKVTQSSRYLVKRTGEKVFLECVQDMDHENMFWYRQDPGLGLRLIYFSYDVKMKEKGDIPEGYSVSREKKERFSLILESASTNQTSMYLCASSFGGSSYNEQFFGPGTRLTVL.

CDR3 amino acids: CASSDSMPDTQYF. The CDR3 nucleotides are TGTGCCAGCAGTGATTCTATGCCAGATACGCAGTATTTT. V usage is TRBV25-1 and J usage is TRBJ2-3; D is unclear. Germline assignment: CDR1 MGHDK and CDR2 SYGVNS. The CDR3 is made up of 13 amino acids. V lost 3 bases and J lost 4, with 8 bases in between.

V gene TRBV6-5 combines with J gene TRBJ2-1; D ambiguous. Trimming stripped 8 bases from V and 2 bases from J, with 7 bases between. The germline V gene has CDR1 MNHEY and CDR2 SVGAGI. CDR3 length: 12 amino acids. As DNA, the CDR3 is TGTGCCAGCCGCGAGACCTACAATGAGCAGTTCTTC. Amino acid sequence: CASRETYNEQFF.

The chain uses TRBV7-9 and TRBJ2-7; no reliable D call. Germline values: CDR1 SEHNR, CDR2 FQNEAQ (reference sequence). The CDR3 totals 14 residues. V was shortened by 4 bases and J by 9 bases, with 19 bases between the two germline ends. CDR3 nucleotides: TGTGCCAGCAGCTCTAGAGGCTCGGCATCGGGGCAGTACTTC. Translation: CASSSRGSASGQYF.